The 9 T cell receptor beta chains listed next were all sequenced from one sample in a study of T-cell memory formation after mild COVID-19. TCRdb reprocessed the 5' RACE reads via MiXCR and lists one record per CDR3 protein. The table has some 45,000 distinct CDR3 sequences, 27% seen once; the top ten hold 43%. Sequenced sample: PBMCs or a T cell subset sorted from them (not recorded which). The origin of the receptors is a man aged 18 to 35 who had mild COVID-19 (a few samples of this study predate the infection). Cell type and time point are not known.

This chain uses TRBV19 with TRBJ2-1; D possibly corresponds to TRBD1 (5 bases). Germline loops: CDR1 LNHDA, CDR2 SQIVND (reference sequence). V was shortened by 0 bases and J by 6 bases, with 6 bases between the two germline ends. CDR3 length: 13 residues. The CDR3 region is CASSIDGANEQFF. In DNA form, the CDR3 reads TGTGCCAGTAGTATAGATGGGGCCAATGAGCAGTTCTTC.

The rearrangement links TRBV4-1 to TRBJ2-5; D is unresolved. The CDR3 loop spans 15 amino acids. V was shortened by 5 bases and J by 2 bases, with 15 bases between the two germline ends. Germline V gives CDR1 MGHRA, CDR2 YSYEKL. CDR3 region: CASSSWGRFQETQYF. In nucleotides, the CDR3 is TGCGCCAGCAGCTCCTGGGGTCGGTTTCAAGAGACCCAGTACTTC.

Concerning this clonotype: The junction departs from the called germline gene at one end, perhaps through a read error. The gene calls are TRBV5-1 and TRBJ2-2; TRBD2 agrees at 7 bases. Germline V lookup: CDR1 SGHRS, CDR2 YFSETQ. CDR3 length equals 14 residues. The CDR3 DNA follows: TGCGCCAGCAGAAACGGGGGGAACCCCGGGGAGCTGTTTTTT. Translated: CASRNGGNPGELFF.

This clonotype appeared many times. In DNA form, the CDR3 reads TGTGCCAGCAGTGATCGGGACTTCGGAACGCAGTATTTT. It encodes CASSDRDFGTQYF. V and J are TRBV6-4 and TRBJ2-3; D is perhaps TRBD2 (6 bases). Germline V lookup: CDR1 MRHNA, CDR2 SNTAGT. The CDR3 contains 13 residues. V dropped 3 bases and J dropped 9 bases, with 13 bases sitting between them.

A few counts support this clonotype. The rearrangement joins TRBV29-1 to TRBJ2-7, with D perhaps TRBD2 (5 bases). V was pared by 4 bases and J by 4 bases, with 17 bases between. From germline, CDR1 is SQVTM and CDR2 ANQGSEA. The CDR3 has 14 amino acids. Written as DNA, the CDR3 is TGCAGCGTTGTCCCTAGCTCCAACCCTTACGAGCAGTACTTC. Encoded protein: CSVVPSSNPYEQYF.

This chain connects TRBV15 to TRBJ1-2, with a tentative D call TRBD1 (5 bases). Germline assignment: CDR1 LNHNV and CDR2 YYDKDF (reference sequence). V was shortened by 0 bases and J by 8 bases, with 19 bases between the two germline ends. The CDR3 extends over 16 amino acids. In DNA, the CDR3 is TGTGCCACCAGCAGAGAGAGTACCCGGGGGGGGTACGGCTACACCTTC. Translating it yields CATSRESTRGGYGYTF.

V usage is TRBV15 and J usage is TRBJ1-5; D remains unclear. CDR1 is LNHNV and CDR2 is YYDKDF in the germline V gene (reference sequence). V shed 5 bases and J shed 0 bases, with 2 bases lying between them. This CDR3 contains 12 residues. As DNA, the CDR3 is TGTGCCACCAGCGATAGCAATCAGCCCCAGCATTTT. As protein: CATSDSNQPQHF. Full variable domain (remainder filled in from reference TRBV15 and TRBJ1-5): DAMVIQNPRYQVTQFGKPVTLSCSQTLNHNVMYWYQQKSSQAPKLLFHYYDKDFNNEADTPDNFQSRRPNTSFCFLDIRSPGLGDTAMYLCATSDSNQPQHFGDGTRLSIL.

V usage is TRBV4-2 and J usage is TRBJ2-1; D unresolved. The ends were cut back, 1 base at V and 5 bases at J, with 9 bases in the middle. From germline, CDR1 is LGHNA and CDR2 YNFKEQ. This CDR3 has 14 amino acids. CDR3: CASSQVLTHNEQFF. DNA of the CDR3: TGTGCCAGCAGCCAAGTACTCACCCACAATGAGCAGTTCTTC.

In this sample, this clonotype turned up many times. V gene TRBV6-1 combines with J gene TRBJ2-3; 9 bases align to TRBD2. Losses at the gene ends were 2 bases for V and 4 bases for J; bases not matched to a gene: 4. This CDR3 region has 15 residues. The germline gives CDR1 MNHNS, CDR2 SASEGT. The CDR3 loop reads CASSEKSSGADTQYF. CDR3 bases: TGTGCCAGCAGTGAAAAATCTAGCGGGGCAGATACGCAGTATTTT.